This record looks at one TCR beta chain sequence and its context. As yet, its antigen is unknown. Each CDR3 protein is one row after TCRdb ran MiXCR on the reads. The data show some 800,000 distinct CDR3 sequences, less than 35% seen once. The data were obtained in a study of T cell repertoires in cytomegalovirus infection. CDR1 and CDR2 from the germline V gene are LGHNA and YNFKEQ. The J segment lost 1 base and the V segment lost 1 base, leaving 5 bases of the junction unmatched. The CDR3 has 17 residues. This material consisted of cultured CD8+ T cells from PBMCs, taken from culture after CMV antigen stimulation. V gene TRBV4-2 combines with J gene TRBJ2-2; 8 bases line up with TRBD1. This TCR was sampled from a human donor in good health (CMV status not recorded). Some clones in this sample may be carry-over from other donors' samples. DNA for the CDR3: TGTGCCAGCAGCCAAGCAGCAGGGACAGGGAACACCGGGGAGCTGTTTTTT. Translation: CASSQAAGTGNTGELFF.